The subject of this entry is one T cell receptor beta chain. This sample is part of a study of blood T cell repertoires in COVID-19. Across about two dozen US areas, participants ranged in age from about 18 to 89 years. Self-reported history from a screening survey and questionnaire set each donor's cohort. Cohort 3 recovered donors had two negative PCRs, clearance, or symptom resolution. Trimming removed 2 bases from V and 4 bases from J, with 14 bases in between. The CDR3 consists of 15 residues. Germline assignment: CDR1 KGHSH and CDR2 LQKENI. Original analysis: The authors estimated nucleated cell counts from reference gene primer amplification. Repertoires were generated with immunoSEQ multiplex PCR, while TCRdb's copy carries only in-frame clones and drops some. The V and J calls and the clone size are those of that table, but D and trimming were determined from the DNA. The sample carries under 300,000 clones, 85% to 90% recorded once.

The chain combines TRBV18 with TRBJ1-2; perhaps TRBD1 as D (5 bases). The sequence was collected from a woman aged 18-29 years who had recovered from COVID-19. The sequenced material came from PBMCs or T cells enriched from blood (not recorded which). CDR3 nucleotide sequence: TGTGCCAGCTCACCAGCCACGGGGGAAAGCTATGGCTACACCTTC. This translates into CASSPATGESYGYTF.